The next 28 T cell receptor beta chains were all read from a single sample in a study of CD8+CD57+ T cells in acquired aplastic anemia. CDR3 and TCR beta VDJ profiling relied on a genomic DNA template. TCRdb processed the reads anew with MiXCR; each CDR3 protein has one entry. Among tens of thousands of distinct CDR3 sequences, 65% to 80% were seen once, and the ten largest hold 22%. Sequenced: sorted CD4+, CD8+, or CD8+CD57+ T cells (not recorded which) from PBMCs. These receptors all come from a human donor in good health, serving as a control.

This clonotype has just a few counts. J is TRBJ2-1 and V is TRBV24-1; 8 nucleotides align to TRBD1. The CDR3 totals 12 residues. The germline gives CDR1 KGHDR, CDR2 SFDVKD. Germline trimming cut 7 bases from V and 5 bases from J; bases unmatched to any gene: 0. CDR3 nucleotides: TGTGCCACCAGGGACAGGGACAATGAGCAGTTCTTC. It is translated as CATRDRDNEQFF.

Within the sample, this clonotype is medium-sized. V usage is TRBV6-4 and J usage is TRBJ2-1, with D perhaps matching TRBD2 (6 bases). Trimming took 3 bases from V and 3 from J, leaving 12 bases between them. Germline values: CDR1 MRHNA, CDR2 SNTAGT. The CDR3 length is 15 residues. The CDR3 spells CASSERGSDYNEQFF. The DNA for the CDR3 is TGTGCCAGCAGTGAGCGGGGTAGCGACTACAATGAGCAGTTCTTC.

The V and J genes are TRBV29-1 and TRBJ2-7; D unclear. Germline CDR1 SQVTM, CDR2 ANQGSEA. CDR3 length: 14 residues. Between the trimmed V and J ends, which lost 2 bases and 1 base, there was a span of 12 bases. The CDR3 DNA reads as TGCAGCGTTGAATCCGGGTGGGGATCCTACGAGCAGTACTTC. Translating it yields CSVESGWGSYEQYF.

The table lists this clonotype with a few counts. The V call is TRBV19, the J call TRBJ2-7; tentatively, D is TRBD2 (5 bases). Germline V gene lookup returns CDR1 LNHDA and CDR2 SQIVND (reference sequence). Trimming left V 9 bases short and J 4 bases short, with 16 bases between. The CDR3 has 13 residues. The CDR3 loop is CASSLEAPYEQYF. CDR3 in DNA: TGTGCCAGCAGCTTGGAGGCTCCTTACGAGCAGTACTTC.

The genes are TRBV2 and TRBJ2-5; TRBD2 might be the D (5 bases). The V and J ends lost 7 bases and 5 bases respectively, with 5 bases between them. Germline CDR1 and CDR2: SNHLY and FYNNEI. The CDR3 has 10 residues. Written as DNA, the CDR3 is TGTGCCAGCACGGGGGAGACCCAGTACTTC. The encoded protein is CASTGETQYF.

The genes are TRBV9 and TRBJ1-5; 8 nucleotides line up with TRBD1. The V gene's germline CDR1 is SGDLS and CDR2 YYNGEE. Trimming took 3 bases from V and 3 from J; bases not matched to a gene: 8. The CDR3 is made up of 16 amino acids. The CDR3 reads CASSGPGQASNQPQHF. In DNA, the CDR3 is TGTGCCAGCAGCGGACCGGGACAGGCCTCCAATCAGCCCCAGCATTTT.

This clonotype was counted a few times. The gene calls are TRBV29-1 and TRBJ1-2; 7 bases agree with TRBD1. Germline values: CDR1 SQVTM, CDR2 ANQGSEA. J lost 2 bases, V lost 6 bases, and 3 bases had no gene match. This CDR3 has 12 amino acids. CDR3 nucleotides: TGCAGCGTCCCGGACAGGAACTATGGCTACACCTTC. Translation gives CSVPDRNYGYTF.

V gene TRBV14 combines with J gene TRBJ2-2, with D possibly matching TRBD2 (6 bases). Germline-derived CDR1 and CDR2 are SGHDN and FVKESK. The V end was cut by 3 bases, the J end by 4 bases, with 15 bases between. The CDR3 runs 16 residues. The CDR3 DNA reads as TGTGCCAGCAGCCATCTCGGTGGGGGGATCACCGGGGAGCTGTTTTTT. It codes for CASSHLGGGITGELFF.

The genes are TRBV9 and TRBJ2-3, with D maybe TRBD2 (6 bases). The CDR3 covers 14 residues. The V end lost 0 bases, the J end lost 3 bases, and 8 bases lay between the germline ends. From germline, CDR1 is SGDLS and CDR2 YYNGEE. As DNA, the CDR3 is TGTGCCAGCAGCGTAGGGAGCGGGACAGATACGCAGTATTTT. Translating gives CASSVGSGTDTQYF.

The chain joins TRBV7-9 to TRBJ2-7; unclear D gene. V was pared by 4 bases and J by 0 bases, with 7 bases between. This CDR3 contains 13 residues. Looked up from germline, CDR1 is SEHNR and CDR2 is FQNEAQ (reference sequence). CDR3 in amino acids: CASSSGYSYEQYF. CDR3 DNA sequence: TGTGCCAGCAGCTCCGGATACTCCTACGAGCAGTACTTC. The variable domain in full, completed from reference TRBV7-9 and TRBJ2-7, reads DTGVSQNPRHKITKRGQNVTFRCDPISEHNRLYWYRQTLGQGPEFLTYFQNEAQLEKSRLLSDRFSAERPKGSFSTLEIQRTEQGDSAMYLCASSSGYSYEQYFGPGTRLTVT.

The rearrangement joins TRBV20-1 to TRBJ1-6; no clear D gene. Trimming shortened V by 2 bases and J by 10 bases, and 9 bases separated the two germline ends. This CDR3 is 12 amino acids long. The germline CDR1 and CDR2 sequences are DFQATT and SNEGSKA (reference sequence). The CDR3 sequence is CSARQEGSPLHF. In DNA form, the CDR3 reads TGCAGTGCTAGACAAGAGGGCTCACCCCTCCACTTT.

Only one count was recorded for this clonotype. The chain employs TRBV19 and TRBJ2-2; D is unclear. Germline V gene sequence: CDR1 LNHDA, CDR2 SQIVND (reference sequence). The CDR3 contains 12 residues. The V end was cut by 4 bases, the J end by 6 bases, with 6 bases between. CDR3 sequence reads: CASSSPPGELFF. CDR3 nucleotides: TGTGCCAGTAGTAGTCCACCCGGGGAGCTGTTTTTT.

This clonotype was seen a single time. For the CDR3, the DNA is TGTGCCACCAGTGCCTCGACACCCGGTCGTGGCTACACCTTC. Its translation is CATSASTPGRGYTF. J is TRBJ1-2 and V is TRBV24-1; D is unresolved. This CDR3 spans 14 amino acids. From germline, CDR1 is KGHDR and CDR2 SFDVKD. Trimming took off 5 bases at V and 7 bases at J, with 16 bases between the two ends.

The V call is TRBV10-3, the J call TRBJ2-7; TRBD1 agrees at 8 bases. Germline CDR1 ENHRY, CDR2 SYGVKD. V trimming: 11 bases; J trimming: 6 bases; junction bases outside the gene matches: 9. CDR3 size: 12 residues. The CDR3 DNA sequence: TGTGCCGGAGGGACAGGCTCCATCGAGCAGTACTTC. This codes for CAGGTGSIEQYF.

Details on this clonotype: The junction differs from germline at one of its ends, possibly a read error. The V gene is TRBV12-3 or TRBV12-4, the J gene TRBJ1-2; D perhaps matches TRBD1 (6 bases). The length of the CDR3 is 16 residues. CDR3 sequence: CASSLTTGQPNHGYTF. The CDR3 DNA reads TGTGCCAGCAGTTTAACGACAGGACAACCTAACCATGGCTACACCTTC.

The V and J genes are TRBV28 and TRBJ2-7, with D perhaps matching TRBD1 (6 bases). CDR3 length: 11 amino acids. Germline V gene data show CDR1 as MDHEN and CDR2 as SYDVKM. With 8 bases removed from V and 3 bases from J, the gap between germline ends came to 8 bases. The CDR3 loop is CASGDIYEQYF. The CDR3, as DNA: TGTGCCAGCGGGGACATCTACGAGCAGTACTTC.

The V gene is TRBV25-1, the J gene TRBJ1-2; D ambiguous. V lost 4 bases to trimming and J lost 0 bases, with 18 bases between them. Germline lookup yields CDR1 MGHDK and CDR2 SYGVNS. This CDR3 has 17 residues. The CDR3 here is CASSGSLGTAPNYGYTF. The DNA of the CDR3 is TGTGCCAGCAGTGGTTCCTTAGGAACAGCCCCTAACTATGGCTACACCTTC.

This clonotype occurred many times. The chain carries TRBV6-5 and TRBJ2-7, with D possibly being TRBD1 (5 bases). The CDR3 covers 14 residues. The V gene lost 2 bases and the J gene lost 3 bases, with 11 bases spanning the gap. Germline V CDR1 and CDR2: MNHEY, SVGAGI. CDR3 sequence reads: CASSYVQGNYEQYF. The DNA for the CDR3 is TGTGCCAGCAGTTACGTGCAGGGTAACTACGAGCAGTACTTC.

This rearrangement joins TRBV20-1 to TRBJ2-7, with TRBD2 as a possible D gene (6 bases). The CDR3 is made up of 14 amino acids. Germline V lookup: CDR1 DFQATT, CDR2 SNEGSKA (reference sequence). Trimming removed 3 bases at V and 0 bases at J, with 12 bases between. The CDR3 loop reads CSASPETSSYEQYF. DNA for the CDR3: TGCAGTGCTAGTCCGGAGACTAGCTCCTACGAGCAGTACTTC.

This chain uses TRBV20-1 with TRBJ1-6; 7 bases match TRBD1. V was pared by 3 bases and J by 4 bases, with 3 bases of the junction left unmatched. From germline, CDR1 is DFQATT and CDR2 SNEGSKA (reference sequence). This CDR3 region has 14 residues. CDR3 in DNA: TGCAGTGCTAGCCTGGGACAGTATAATTCACCCCTCCACTTT. Encoded protein: CSASLGQYNSPLHF.

The V call is TRBV24-1, the J call TRBJ2-1; tentatively, D is TRBD2 (6 bases). Germline V gives CDR1 KGHDR, CDR2 SFDVKD. The CDR3 is 14 residues long. Trimming took 5 bases from V and 8 from J, leaving 15 bases between them. CDR3 in DNA: TGTGCCACCAGTGGGCGGGGCCCAAACCATGAGCAGTTCTTC. Translated, it gives CATSGRGPNHEQFF.

V gene TRBV7-6 combines with J gene TRBJ2-7; D not certain. The CDR3 extends over 12 amino acids. V lost 5 bases and J 3 bases, leaving 8 bases between the germline ends. In germline, CDR1 is SGHVS, CDR2 FNYEAQ. The CDR3 nucleotides read TGTGCCAGCAGCCCCTGGGGCTACGAGCAGTACTTC. Amino acids: CASSPWGYEQYF.

Concerning this clonotype: The junction departs from germline at one end; a sequencing error may be responsible. CDR3 nucleotide sequence: TGTGCCATCAGTGAGTTAGGGACGGCAAACACCATATATTTT. Its protein product is CAISELGTANTIYF. J is TRBJ1-3 and V is TRBV2, with D maybe TRBD1 (5 bases). Germline CDR1 SNHLY, CDR2 FYNNEI. The CDR3 contains 14 residues.

This chain uses TRBV20-1 with TRBJ1-1, with no clear D. CDR3 length: 14 amino acids. The V gene lost 0 bases and the J gene lost 0 bases, with 8 bases spanning the gap. The V gene's germline CDR1 is DFQATT and CDR2 SNEGSKA (reference sequence). The CDR3 coding sequence is TGCAGTGCTAGAGAGTTAAGGATGAACACTGAAGCTTTCTTT. Its translation is CSARELRMNTEAFF.

This clonotype is labeled as medium-sized. V and J are TRBV7-2 and TRBJ2-1, with 10 bases matching TRBD2. The germline gives CDR1 SGHTA, CDR2 FQGNSA. This CDR3 is built from 15 residues. V lost 3 bases and J lost 8; bases outside the gene matches: 7. The CDR3 region is CASSLSGLAGDEQFF. The CDR3 DNA sequence: TGTGCCAGCAGCTTGTCTGGGCTAGCGGGGGATGAGCAGTTCTTC.

V usage is TRBV7-8 and J usage is TRBJ1-1, with TRBD1 matching 7 bases. Germline CDR1 is SGHVS and CDR2 is FQNEAQ. The V segment lost 3 bases and the J segment 6 bases; nucleotides outside the gene matches: 10. The CDR3 has 15 residues. The CDR3 sequence: CASSFPTGLSAEAFF. CDR3 bases: TGTGCCAGCAGCTTCCCGACAGGGTTGAGCGCTGAAGCTTTCTTT. Full variable domain (outside the CDR3, taken from reference TRBV7-8 and TRBJ1-1): GAGVSQSPRYKVAKRGQDVALRCDPISGHVSLFWYQQALGQGPEFLTYFQNEAQLDKSGLPSDRFFAERPEGSVSTLKIQRTQQEDSAVYLCASSFPTGLSAEAFFGQGTRLTVV.

The chain links TRBV19 to TRBJ1-6; D is ambiguous. CDR1 and CDR2 (germline): LNHDA, SQIVND (reference sequence). The CDR3 sequence is 12 residues long. The V end lost 4 bases, the J end lost 10 bases, and 8 bases lay between the germline ends. The DNA of the CDR3 is TGTGCCAGTAGTACCCTTGGATCACCCCTCCACTTT. Translated, it gives CASSTLGSPLHF.

By sample share, this clonotype is medium-sized (0.01 to 0.1%). The rearrangement joins TRBV14 to TRBJ2-1; no reliable D call. The CDR3 spans 14 residues. Germline-derived CDR1 and CDR2 are SGHDN and FVKESK. The V and J ends lost 0 bases and 8 bases respectively, with 11 bases between them. DNA of the CDR3: TGTGCCAGCAGCCAAGACTATATCGACGATGAGCAGTTCTTC. It is translated as CASSQDYIDDEQFF.